This T cell receptor beta chain is from a study of blood T cell repertoires in COVID-19. Across the study: In each case, the material was cDNA or gDNA derived from T cells, B-cell-depleted T cells, or PBMCs.

Trimming took 0 bases from V and 4 from J; bases not matched to a gene: 6. Germline V lookup: CDR1 SGDLS, CDR2 YYNGEE. The CDR3 is made up of 16 amino acids. Sequenced by immunoSEQ multiplex PCR; TCRdb stores in-frame clones only, minus some. The repertoire holds about 160,000 clones, with over 75% as singletons. Sequencing used peripheral blood. This TCR came from a human donor in a cohort sampled during active COVID-19. The chain has TRBV9 and TRBJ1-3, with TRBD1 matching 8 bases. DNA of the CDR3: TGTGCCAGCAGCGTAGGGACAGGGATGAGGGGAAACACCATATATTTT. Its translation: CASSVGTGMRGNTIYF.